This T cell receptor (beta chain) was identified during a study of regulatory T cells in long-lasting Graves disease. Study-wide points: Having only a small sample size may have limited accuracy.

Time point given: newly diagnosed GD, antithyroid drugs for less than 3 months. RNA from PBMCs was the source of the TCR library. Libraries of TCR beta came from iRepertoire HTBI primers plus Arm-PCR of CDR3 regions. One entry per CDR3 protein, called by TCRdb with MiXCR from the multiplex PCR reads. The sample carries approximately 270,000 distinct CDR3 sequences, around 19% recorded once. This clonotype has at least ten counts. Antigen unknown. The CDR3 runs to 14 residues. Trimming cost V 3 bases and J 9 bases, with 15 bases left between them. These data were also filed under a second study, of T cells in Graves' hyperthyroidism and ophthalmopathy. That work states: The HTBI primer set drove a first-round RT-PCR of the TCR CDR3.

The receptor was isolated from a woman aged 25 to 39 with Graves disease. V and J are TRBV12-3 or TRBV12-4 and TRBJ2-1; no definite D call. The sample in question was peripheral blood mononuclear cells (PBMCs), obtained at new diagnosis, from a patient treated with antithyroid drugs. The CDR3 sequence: CASSLNYLSGEQFF. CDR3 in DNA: TGTGCCAGCAGTTTGAACTACCTGAGTGGTGAGCAGTTCTTC.